Presented here are 11 T cell receptor beta chains from one specimen sequenced in a study of response to subunit inactivated influenza vaccine. MiXCR, applied by TCRdb to the RT-PCR reads, yields one record per CDR3 protein. This table holds over 400,000 distinct CDR3 sequences, 10% to 11% found once. This specimen consisted of PBMCs from blood, obtained about 40 days after vaccination. These receptors came from a man in his forties or fifties who received an inactivated influenza vaccine.

There are many counts of this clonotype. V gene TRBV7-2 combines with J gene TRBJ1-1, with TRBD1 matching 8 bases. Germline V gene lookup returns CDR1 SGHTA and CDR2 FQGNSA. V lost 5 bases to trimming and J lost 5 bases; unmatched junction nucleotides: 10. The CDR3 is 15 amino acids. The CDR3 DNA reads as TGTGCCAGCAGCCTTAGACAGGGGATGGGTACTGAAGCTTTCTTT. Protein sequence: CASSLRQGMGTEAFF.

In its sample, this clonotype was seen many times. This rearrangement joins TRBV4-1 to TRBJ2-3; a possible D gene is TRBD1 (5 bases). V was cut by 1 base and J by 2 bases, with 10 bases left in between. There are 15 residues in the CDR3. From germline, CDR1 is MGHRA and CDR2 YSYEKL. In DNA form, the CDR3 reads TGCGCCAGCAGCCAAGGGGCAGGGTCCACAGATACGCAGTATTTT. It codes for CASSQGAGSTDTQYF.

The rearrangement joins TRBV5-4 to TRBJ2-1; the match to TRBD2 covers 8 bases. The CDR3 contains 15 residues. Germline CDR1 is SGHNT and CDR2 is YYREEE (reference sequence). V trimming: 1 base; J trimming: 3 bases; junction bases outside the gene matches: 3. The CDR3 DNA sequence: TGTGCCAGCAGCTTGCGTGCGGGGGGCTACAATGAGCAGTTCTTC. Residues: CASSLRAGGYNEQFF.

The V call is TRBV2, the J call TRBJ2-5; 11 nucleotides line up with TRBD2. J gave up 5 bases and V 9 bases, and 11 bases lay outside the gene matches. The CDR3 length is 15 residues. Per germline, CDR1 SNHLY and CDR2 FYNNEI. This CDR3 reads CASKGSGRAGETQYF. Written as DNA, the CDR3 is TGTGCCAGTAAAGGTAGCGGGAGGGCCGGCGAGACCCAGTACTTC.

Ten or more counts support this clonotype. The rearrangement joins TRBV6-1 to TRBJ1-5; D is uncertain. Looked up from germline, CDR1 is MNHNS and CDR2 is SASEGT. Trimming cost V 2 bases and J 4 bases, with 6 bases left between them. This CDR3 has 13 amino acids. The chain's CDR3 is CASSEQGNQPQHF. Here the CDR3 DNA reads TGTGCCAGCAGTGAACAAGGTAATCAGCCCCAGCATTTT.

This clonotype was found a few times. V is TRBV12-3 or TRBV12-4 and J is TRBJ2-7; TRBD1 agrees at 8 bases. The J segment lost 0 bases and the V segment lost 9 bases, leaving 1 base of the junction unmatched. CDR3 length: 12 amino acids. As DNA, the CDR3 is TGTGCCAGTGGGACAGGCTCCTACGAGCAGTACTTC. It yields the protein CASGTGSYEQYF.

This clonotype was detected only a few times. The chain links TRBV7-9 to TRBJ1-6; a possible D gene is TRBD1 (6 bases). The CDR3 consists of 12 residues. Trimming took 5 bases from V and 13 from J, leaving 12 bases between them. Germline-derived CDR1 and CDR2 are SEHNR and FQNEAQ (reference sequence). CDR3 sequence: CASSRQELPLHF. The CDR3 DNA reads as TGTGCCAGCAGCCGACAGGAGTTGCCCCTCCACTTT.

This clonotype was counted between two and nine times. The chain has TRBV5-1 and TRBJ2-7; D not resolved. Trimming shortened V by 2 bases and J by 3 bases, and 9 bases separated the two germline ends. The CDR3 totals 13 residues. CDR1 and CDR2 from the germline V gene are SGHRS and YFSETQ. This chain's CDR3 is CASSFARNYEQYF. The CDR3 coding sequence is TGCGCCAGCAGCTTTGCCAGAAACTACGAGCAGTACTTC.

This clonotype was picked up a small number of times. The chain carries TRBV7-2 and TRBJ2-1; 14 nucleotides line up with TRBD2. Trimming took 1 base from V and 12 from J; bases not matched to a gene: 5. This CDR3 is 15 amino acids long. The germline gives CDR1 SGHTA, CDR2 FQGNSA. The CDR3 nucleotides read TGTGCCAGCAGCTTAGGACTAGCGGGGGGGCGGTCGCAGTTCTTC. It encodes CASSLGLAGGRSQFF. Based on the CDR3 plus reference TRBV7-2 and TRBJ2-1, the full variable domain is GAGVSQSPSNKVTEKGKDVELRCDPISGHTALYWYRQSLGQGLEFLIYFQGNSAPDKSGLPSDRFSAERTGGSVSTLTIQRTQQEDSAVYLCASSLGLAGGRSQFFGPGTRLTVL.

The V gene is TRBV4-3, the J gene TRBJ2-1, with TRBD2 matching 9 bases. The CDR3 extends over 17 amino acids. Per germline, CDR1 LGHNA and CDR2 YSLEER. Trimming at V came to 0 bases and at J to 5 bases, leaving 8 bases not matched to a gene. In DNA, the CDR3 is TGCGCCAGCAGCCAAGATCAAGTAGCGGGGGCGGACAATGAGCAGTTCTTC. It specifies CASSQDQVAGADNEQFF.

A remark on this clonotype: A much larger clone sits a single nucleotide away, making a read error possible. The chain is built from TRBV20-1 and TRBJ2-3; 13 nucleotides match TRBD2. CDR1 is DFQATT and CDR2 is SNEGSKA in the germline V gene (reference sequence). The CDR3 totals 16 residues. The CDR3 sequence is CCARDMGLAGFDTQYF. The CDR3 nucleotides are TGCTGTGCTAGAGATATGGGACTAGCGGGATTTGATACGCAGTATTTT.